Listed here are 25 T cell receptor beta chains from one sample, sequenced in a study of T-cell reconstitution after alpha-beta-depleted transplantation in children. The TCRbeta library incorporated unique molecular identifiers. TCRdb ran MiXCR on the PCR reads and lists one entry per CDR3 protein. The table records about 980,000 distinct CDR3 sequences, roughly 29% of them present only once. The material sequenced was PBMCs, mostly from graft donor cells, taken 360 days after TCRalphabeta/CD19-depleted stem cell transplant. The receptors here all came from a boy in the first two years of life who had a stem cell transplant for SCID, so the T cells may come from the graft donor.

This rearrangement joins TRBV20-1 to TRBJ2-7, with D uncertain. The CDR3 is 14 amino acids. V was pared by 0 bases and J by 1 base, with 10 bases between. Germline CDR1 and CDR2: DFQATT and SNEGSKA (reference sequence). CDR3 nucleotide sequence: TGCAGTGCTAGAGATCTCCCGGAATCCTACGAGCAGTACTTC. This gives the protein CSARDLPESYEQYF.

This clonotype was recorded a few times. The chain is built from TRBV19 and TRBJ2-7; the match to TRBD1 covers 9 bases. This CDR3 spans 15 amino acids. V was pared by 3 bases and J by 3 bases, with 6 bases of the junction left unmatched. Germline values: CDR1 LNHDA, CDR2 SQIVND (reference sequence). The CDR3 here is CASSISGQGNYEQYF. DNA of the CDR3: TGTGCCAGTAGTATTTCGGGACAGGGAAACTACGAGCAGTACTTC.

This clonotype was seen more than once but under ten times. This chain uses TRBV4-1 with TRBJ1-2; no reliable D call. Trimming removed 0 bases from V and 5 bases from J, with 10 bases in between. Germline values: CDR1 MGHRA, CDR2 YSYEKL. This CDR3 region has 14 residues. The chain's CDR3 is CASSQDLGFYGYTF. CDR3 nucleotides: TGCGCCAGCAGCCAAGATCTAGGGTTTTATGGCTACACCTTC.

The genes are TRBV4-2 and TRBJ2-7; 12 bases map to TRBD1. Germline CDR1 and CDR2: LGHNA and YNFKEQ. The trim removed 0 bases at V and 4 bases at J, leaving 10 bases unmatched. The CDR3 totals 18 residues. In nucleotides, the CDR3 is TGTGCCAGCAGCCAAGACGTCCCGGGACAGGGGGCAGTTTACGAGCAGTACTTC. Its translation: CASSQDVPGQGAVYEQYF.

The chain employs TRBV12-3 or TRBV12-4 and TRBJ2-7; 9 bases match TRBD1. This CDR3 is 16 amino acids long. V gave up 3 bases and J gave up 2 bases; unmatched junction bases: 8. Written as DNA, the CDR3 is TGTGCCAGCAGTTTCACATACAGGGGGCGAACCTACGAGCAGTACTTC. Its protein is CASSFTYRGRTYEQYF.

J is TRBJ1-5 and V is TRBV28; no reliable D call. The germline gives CDR1 MDHEN, CDR2 SYDVKM. The CDR3 extends over 12 amino acids. Trimming left V 5 bases short and J 7 bases short, with 9 bases between. The CDR3 is CASSPLWQPQHF. CDR3 nucleotide sequence: TGTGCCAGCAGTCCCCTATGGCAGCCCCAGCATTTT. Drawing the rest from reference TRBV28 and TRBJ1-5, the complete variable domain is DVKVTQSSRYLVKRTGEKVFLECVQDMDHENMFWYRQDPGLGLRLIYFSYDVKMKEKGDIPEGYSVSREKKERFSLILESASTNQTSMYLCASSPLWQPQHFGDGTRLSIL.

The CDR3 bases are TGTGCCAGCATCCCTCTCGAAGGGGCAGATACGCAGTATTTT. Translating gives CASIPLEGADTQYF. V is TRBV7-9 and J is TRBJ2-3; tentative D call: TRBD1 (5 bases). The CDR3 consists of 14 residues. V lost 7 bases and J 4 bases, leaving 15 bases between the germline ends. Germline CDR1 and CDR2: SEHNR and FQNEAQ (reference sequence).

This clonotype was detected only a few times. This chain joins TRBV28 and TRBJ2-6; D not certain. The CDR3 consists of 15 residues. V was cut by 5 bases and J by 2 bases, with 10 bases left in between. Germline lookup yields CDR1 MDHEN and CDR2 SYDVKM. CDR3 protein: CASSGEAPGANVLTF. Here the CDR3 DNA reads TGTGCCAGCAGTGGTGAGGCCCCTGGGGCCAACGTCCTGACTTTC.

This rearrangement joins TRBV7-2 to TRBJ2-3, with a tentative D call TRBD1 (5 bases). Deletions cut 4 bases from V and 0 bases from J, with 14 bases between. Germline V gene data show CDR1 as SGHTA and CDR2 as FQGNSA. The CDR3 is made up of 16 amino acids. The CDR3: CASSSQAQASTDTQYF. CDR3 nucleotide sequence: TGTGCCAGCAGCTCACAGGCTCAAGCTAGCACAGATACGCAGTATTTT.

The gene calls are TRBV20-1 and TRBJ2-3, with 9 positions matching TRBD2. Looked up from germline, CDR1 is DFQATT and CDR2 is SNEGSKA (reference sequence). V trimming: 6 bases; J trimming: 1 base; junction bases outside the gene matches: 17. The CDR3 consists of 18 residues. The CDR3 coding sequence is TGCAGTGCCGGACCCAAGGCGGGGGGGCCCCCAGGCACAGATACGCAGTATTTT. Amino acid sequence: CSAGPKAGGPPGTDTQYF.

As concerns this clonotype: The CDR3 ends on some other residue instead of the conserved phenylalanine or tryptophan, so this is likely a read error. This rearrangement joins TRBV30 to TRBJ2-7; no firm D call. Trimming shortened V by 5 bases and J by 6 bases, and 17 bases separated the two germline ends. CDR1 is GTSNPN and CDR2 is SVGIG in the germline V gene (reference sequence). The CDR3 runs to 13 residues. The CDR3 region has the DNA TGTGCCTGGTCAATAATAAGGGCCGGCGAGCAGTACTAC. Its protein is CAWSIIRAGEQYY.

The chain is built from TRBV6-5 and TRBJ2-2; D is perhaps TRBD1 or TRBD2 (5 bases each). CDR3 length equals 14 residues. Trimming took 7 bases from V and 5 from J, leaving 14 bases between them. Germline-derived CDR1 and CDR2 are MNHEY and SVGAGI. CDR3 loop: CASTYRGETGELFF. The CDR3 DNA reads TGTGCCAGCACCTATCGAGGGGAAACCGGGGAGCTGTTTTTT.

The chain is built from TRBV2 and TRBJ2-1; 7 bases map to TRBD2. The trim removed 6 bases at V and 5 bases at J, leaving 16 bases unmatched. Per germline, CDR1 SNHLY and CDR2 FYNNEI. The length of the CDR3 is 17 residues. CDR3 sequence (DNA): TGTGCCAGCAGCGCCTCAAGACGGGACTATGGCCACAATGAGCAGTTCTTC. Translation gives CASSASRRDYGHNEQFF. Supplemented by reference TRBV2 and TRBJ2-1, the full variable domain reads EPEVTQTPSHQVTQMGQEVILRCVPISNHLYFYWYRQILGQKVEFLVSFYNNEISEKSEIFDDQFSVERPDGSNFTLKIRSTKLEDSAMYFCASSASRRDYGHNEQFFGPGTRLTVL.

V gene TRBV4-3 combines with J gene TRBJ1-1; 9 bases match TRBD1. Germline CDR1 and CDR2: LGHNA and YSLEER. The V gene end was trimmed by 4 bases and the J gene end by 10 bases; junction bases not matched to a gene: 7. This CDR3 is 13 amino acids long. The chain's CDR3 is CASSPQGAYGAFF. In nucleotides, the CDR3 is TGCGCCAGCAGCCCACAGGGGGCGTACGGAGCTTTCTTT.

V and J are TRBV20-1 and TRBJ1-1; TRBD1 might be the D (6 bases). The CDR3 has 11 residues. Germline V gene data show CDR1 as DFQATT and CDR2 as SNEGSKA (reference sequence). V was clipped by 2 bases and J by 10 bases, with 11 bases between them. This CDR3 is CSARPTGLAFF. CDR3 in DNA: TGCAGTGCTAGACCAACAGGGTTAGCTTTCTTT.

This clonotype came up a few times. J is TRBJ2-7 and V is TRBV12-3 or TRBV12-4; TRBD1 aligns across 8 bases. This CDR3 is built from 15 residues. V shed 6 bases and J 4 bases; nucleotides not matched to a gene: 11. The CDR3 DNA reads as TGTGCCAGCAGCCTCCTCGGACAGGGTGATTACGAGCAGTACTTC. Protein sequence: CASSLLGQGDYEQYF.

CDR3 coding DNA: TGTGCCAGCAGCGCGCGTATAGCCCGGGGAGGGCAGTTCTTC. As protein: CASSARIARGGQFF. The chain has TRBV5-6 and TRBJ2-1, with D possibly TRBD2 on 6 matching bases. Trimming cost V 4 bases and J 12 bases, with 20 bases left between them. Looked up from germline, CDR1 is SGHDT and CDR2 is YYEEEE. The CDR3 consists of 14 residues. Using reference TRBV5-6 and TRBJ2-1 for the parts outside the CDR3, the full variable domain is DAGVTQSPTHLIKTRGQQVTLRCSPKSGHDTVSWYQQALGQGPQFIFQYYEEEERQRGNFPDRFSGHQFPNYSSELNVNALLLGDSALYLCASSARIARGGQFFGPGTRLTVL.

The chain recombines TRBV12-3 or TRBV12-4 with TRBJ2-3, with TRBD2 matching over 10 bases. Trimming removed 5 bases from V and 1 base from J; junction bases left unmatched: 9. The length of the CDR3 is 17 residues. DNA of the CDR3: TGTGCCAGCAGTCGGCCGGGACTAGCGCTCCGCACAGATACGCAGTATTTT. Translation: CASSRPGLALRTDTQYF.

The V and J genes are TRBV5-1 and TRBJ2-1; D ambiguous. The CDR3 loop spans 14 amino acids. The germline V and J ends were trimmed by 2 bases and 10 bases, with 16 bases remaining between them. CDR1 is SGHRS, CDR2 YFSETQ, per germline. Written as DNA, the CDR3 is TGCGCCAGCAGCTTCGCGTTGGAAGGGCGGGAGCAGTTCTTC. Translation gives CASSFALEGREQFF.

This clonotype was seen at least ten times. This chain links TRBV4-2 with TRBJ2-7, with D perhaps TRBD1 (5 bases). The CDR3 consists of 14 residues. Germline V CDR1 and CDR2: LGHNA, YNFKEQ. V shed 1 base and J shed 2 bases, with 9 bases lying between them. CDR3 region: CASSQVGQTYEQYF. The CDR3 DNA sequence: TGTGCCAGCAGCCAAGTGGGGCAGACCTACGAGCAGTACTTC.

V is TRBV30 and J is TRBJ2-5, with TRBD1 as a possible D gene (6 bases). Germline V gene lookup returns CDR1 GTSNPN and CDR2 SVGIG (reference sequence). V was cut by 4 bases and J by 5 bases, with 20 bases left in between. The CDR3 has 15 residues. The CDR3 spells CAWTPQQGRGETQYF. CDR3 nucleotides: TGTGCCTGGACCCCCCAGCAGGGGAGAGGGGAGACCCAGTACTTC.

This clonotype appeared a few times. The V gene is TRBV10-3, the J gene TRBJ2-3, with TRBD2 identical over 8 bases. V shed 2 bases and J 4 bases; nucleotides not matched to a gene: 2. From germline, CDR1 is ENHRY and CDR2 SYGVKD. The CDR3 contains 14 residues. This chain's CDR3 is CAISERGGPDTQYF. The CDR3 DNA follows: TGTGCCATCAGTGAGCGGGGGGGCCCAGATACGCAGTATTTT.

The chain couples TRBV29-1 to TRBJ2-7; D is uncertain. V gave up 1 base and J gave up 3 bases, with 10 bases separating them. CDR1 is SQVTM and CDR2 is ANQGSEA in the germline V gene. The length of the CDR3 is 13 residues. CDR3: CSVEVPDFYEQYF. DNA for the CDR3: TGCAGCGTTGAAGTTCCTGACTTCTACGAGCAGTACTTC.

This clonotype was counted many times. The rearrangement joins TRBV4-2 to TRBJ2-2; D may be TRBD1 (5 bases). This CDR3 is 15 amino acids long. V was shortened by 0 bases and J by 5 bases, with 10 bases between the two germline ends. Germline-derived CDR1 and CDR2 are LGHNA and YNFKEQ. The DNA of the CDR3 is TGTGCCAGCAGCCAAGATAGCCAGGGAACCGGGGAGCTGTTTTTT. This translates into CASSQDSQGTGELFF.

This clonotype was detected a few times. The V gene is TRBV5-1, the J gene TRBJ1-4, with 9 bases that match TRBD1. V was clipped by 4 bases and J by 15 bases; unmatched bases: 7. CDR1 is SGHRS and CDR2 is YFSETQ in the germline V gene. This CDR3 is built from 12 residues. The DNA for the CDR3 is TGCGCCAGCAGCCCTTCGGGACAGGGTGTGTTTTTT. It codes for CASSPSGQGVFF.